Each of the 9 T cell receptor beta chains below was sequenced from the same sample in a study of blood T cell repertoires in COVID-19. Using immunoSEQ multiplex PCR, the repertoire was profiled, and TCRdb retains in-frame clones only, with some absent. The sample consists of under 300,000 clones, approximately 85% of them appearing once. Sequenced material: peripheral blood. These receptors came from a human donor in a cohort sampled during active COVID-19.

The rearrangement links TRBV3-1 (or the pseudogene TRBV3-2) to TRBJ1-5; TRBD1 matches at 7 bases. Germline V gene sequence: CDR1 LGHDT, CDR2 YNNKEL (reference sequence). CDR3 length: 15 amino acids. V lost 0 bases, J lost 6 bases, and 5 bases stayed unmatched. The CDR3 here is CASSQDLPGGQPQHF. CDR3 sequence (DNA): TGTGCCAGCAGCCAAGATCTTCCAGGGGGTCAGCCCCAGCATTTT.

This chain joins TRBV4-2 and TRBJ2-3; possibly TRBD1 for D (6 bases). Germline values: CDR1 LGHNA, CDR2 YNFKEQ. Trimming removed 1 base from V and 9 bases from J, with 14 bases in between. There are 14 residues in the CDR3. This CDR3 reads CASSQGDTSRTQYF. The CDR3 coding sequence is TGTGCCAGCAGCCAAGGGGACACTAGTCGGACGCAGTATTTT.

The J gene is TRBJ2-1, the V gene TRBV7-2, with 11 bases fitting TRBD2. Germline assignment: CDR1 SGHTA and CDR2 FQGNSA. The CDR3 has 13 residues. Trimming cost V 10 bases and J 7 bases; bases outside gene matches: 6. The CDR3 reads CAILAGGGNEQFF. CDR3 coding DNA: TGTGCCATTCTAGCGGGAGGTGGGAATGAGCAGTTCTTC.

This chain joins TRBV9 and TRBJ1-5, with 7 bases lining up with TRBD1. The CDR3 length is 15 residues. V dropped 4 bases and J dropped 4; count of bases not matched to a gene: 8. The germline gives CDR1 SGDLS, CDR2 YYNGEE. CDR3 sequence (DNA): TGTGCCAGCAGCCTTACGGACAGGTCGAATCAGCCCCAGCATTTT. Translation: CASSLTDRSNQPQHF.

CDR3 protein: CASSIGFERSEAFF. The CDR3 region has the DNA TGTGCCAGTAGTATAGGGTTTGAGAGGTCTGAAGCTTTCTTT. The V call is TRBV19, the J call TRBJ1-1; D unresolved. The CDR3 has 14 amino acids. Trimming removed 1 base at V and 6 bases at J, with 12 bases between. The V gene's germline CDR1 is LNHDA and CDR2 SQIVND (reference sequence). Full variable domain (remainder filled in from reference TRBV19 and TRBJ1-1): DGGITQSPKYLFRKEGQNVTLSCEQNLNHDAMYWYRQDPGQGLRLIYYSQIVNDFQKGDIAEGYSVSREKKESFPLTVTSAQKNPTAFYLCASSIGFERSEAFFGQGTRLTVV.

The J gene is TRBJ2-1, the V gene TRBV18, with D hard to call. CDR3 length equals 13 residues. The germline V gene encodes CDR1 KGHSH and CDR2 LQKENI. V dropped 0 bases and J dropped 6 bases, with 6 bases sitting between them. CDR3 loop: CASSPPYGNEQFF. As DNA, the CDR3 is TGTGCCAGCTCACCACCGTACGGCAATGAGCAGTTCTTC.

This clone was observed a handful of times. The V call is TRBV18, the J call TRBJ1-6; D gene uncertain. Germline values: CDR1 KGHSH, CDR2 LQKENI. CDR3 length equals 14 residues. V was clipped by 7 bases and J by 7 bases, with 14 bases between them. CDR3 nucleotides: TGTGCCAGCTGCCACAGCAGCCAAAATTCACCCCTCCACTTT. It yields the protein CASCHSSQNSPLHF.

The chain employs TRBV2 and TRBJ1-5; TRBD1 is a possible D gene (5 bases). Germline V gene lookup returns CDR1 SNHLY and CDR2 FYNNEI. Trimming left V 6 bases short and J 8 bases short, with 14 bases between. The CDR3 is made up of 13 amino acids. The CDR3 region has the DNA TGTGCCAGCAGAGGGGCCTTGGGTGAGCCCCAGCATTTT. Its protein is CASRGALGEPQHF.

The chain recombines TRBV7-3 with TRBJ2-2, with D perhaps matching TRBD1 (5 bases). The CDR3 spans 15 residues. Germline loops: CDR1 SGHTA, CDR2 FQGTGA. Trimming cost V 5 bases and J 5 bases, with 15 bases left between them. CDR3 loop: CASSPTSTGTGELFF. CDR3 in DNA: TGTGCCAGCAGCCCGACCTCAACAGGTACCGGGGAGCTGTTTTTT. Variable domain in full (rest from reference TRBV7-3 and TRBJ2-2): GAGVSQTPSNKVTEKGKYVELRCDPISGHTALYWYRQSLGQGPEFLIYFQGTGAADDSGLPNDRFFAVRPEGSVSTLKIQRTERGDSAVYLCASSPTSTGTGELFFGEGSRLTVL.